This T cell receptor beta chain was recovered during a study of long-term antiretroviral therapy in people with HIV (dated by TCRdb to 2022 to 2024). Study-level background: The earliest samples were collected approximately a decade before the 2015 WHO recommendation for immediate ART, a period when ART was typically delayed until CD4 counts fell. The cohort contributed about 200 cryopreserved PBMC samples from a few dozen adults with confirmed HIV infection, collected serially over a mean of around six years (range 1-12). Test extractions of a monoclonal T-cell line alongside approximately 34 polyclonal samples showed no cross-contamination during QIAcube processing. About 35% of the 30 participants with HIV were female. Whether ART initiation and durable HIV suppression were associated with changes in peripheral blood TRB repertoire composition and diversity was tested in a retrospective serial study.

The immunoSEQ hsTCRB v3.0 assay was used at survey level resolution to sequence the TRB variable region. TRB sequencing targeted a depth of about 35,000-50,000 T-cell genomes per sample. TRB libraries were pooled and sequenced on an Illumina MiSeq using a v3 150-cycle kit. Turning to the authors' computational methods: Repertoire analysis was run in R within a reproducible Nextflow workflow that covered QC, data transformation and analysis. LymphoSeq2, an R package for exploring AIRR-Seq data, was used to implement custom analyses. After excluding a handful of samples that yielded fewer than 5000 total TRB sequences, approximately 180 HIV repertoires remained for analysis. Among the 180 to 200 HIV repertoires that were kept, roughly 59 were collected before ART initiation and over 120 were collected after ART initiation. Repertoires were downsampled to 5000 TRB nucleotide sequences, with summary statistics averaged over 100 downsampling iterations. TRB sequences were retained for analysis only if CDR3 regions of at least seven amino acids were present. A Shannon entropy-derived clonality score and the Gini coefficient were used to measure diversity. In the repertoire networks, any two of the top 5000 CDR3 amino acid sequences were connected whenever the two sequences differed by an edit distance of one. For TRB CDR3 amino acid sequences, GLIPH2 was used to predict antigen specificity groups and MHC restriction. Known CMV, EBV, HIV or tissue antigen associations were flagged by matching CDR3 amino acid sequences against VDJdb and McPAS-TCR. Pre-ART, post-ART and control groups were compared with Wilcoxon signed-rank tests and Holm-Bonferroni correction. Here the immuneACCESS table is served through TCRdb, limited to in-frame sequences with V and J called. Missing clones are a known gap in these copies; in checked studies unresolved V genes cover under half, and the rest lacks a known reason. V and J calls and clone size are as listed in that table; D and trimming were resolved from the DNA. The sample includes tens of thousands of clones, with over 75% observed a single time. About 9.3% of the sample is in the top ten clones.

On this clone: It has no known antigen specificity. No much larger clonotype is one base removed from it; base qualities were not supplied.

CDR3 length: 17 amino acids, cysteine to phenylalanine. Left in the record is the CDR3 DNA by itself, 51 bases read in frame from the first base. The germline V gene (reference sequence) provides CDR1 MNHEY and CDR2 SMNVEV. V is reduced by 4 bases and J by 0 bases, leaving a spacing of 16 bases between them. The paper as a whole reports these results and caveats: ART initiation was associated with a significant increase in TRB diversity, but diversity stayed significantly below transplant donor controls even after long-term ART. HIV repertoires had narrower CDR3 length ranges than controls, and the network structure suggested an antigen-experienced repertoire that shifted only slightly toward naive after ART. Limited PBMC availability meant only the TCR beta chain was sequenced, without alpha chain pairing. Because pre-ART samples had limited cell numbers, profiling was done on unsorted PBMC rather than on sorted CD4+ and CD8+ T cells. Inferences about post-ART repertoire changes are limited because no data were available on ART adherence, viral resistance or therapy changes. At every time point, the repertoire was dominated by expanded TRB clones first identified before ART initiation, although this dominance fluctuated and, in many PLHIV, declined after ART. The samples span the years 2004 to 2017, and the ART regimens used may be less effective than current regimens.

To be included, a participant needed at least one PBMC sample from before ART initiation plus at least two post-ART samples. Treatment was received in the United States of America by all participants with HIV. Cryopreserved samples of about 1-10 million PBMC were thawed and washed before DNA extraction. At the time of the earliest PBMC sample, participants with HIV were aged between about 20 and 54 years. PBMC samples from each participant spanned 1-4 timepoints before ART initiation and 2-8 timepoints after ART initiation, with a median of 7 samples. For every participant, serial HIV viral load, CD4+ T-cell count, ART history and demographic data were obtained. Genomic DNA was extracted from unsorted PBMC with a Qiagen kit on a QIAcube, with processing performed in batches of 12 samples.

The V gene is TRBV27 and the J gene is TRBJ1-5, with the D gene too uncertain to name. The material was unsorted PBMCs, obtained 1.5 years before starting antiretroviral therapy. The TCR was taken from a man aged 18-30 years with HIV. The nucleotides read TGTGCCAGCAGTTCTTTCCCGACTTCCTATAGCAATCAGCCCCAGCATTTT. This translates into CASSSFPTSYSNQPQHF.